This record covers a single TCR beta chain. The read stops 3 residues short of the end of the CDR3; the missing end is completed from the germline J gene. This entry comes from a study of T cells in women clearing cervical HPV infection. About the research overall: Case blood was drawn when the lesion was first found; control blood after infection became undetectable. For cases, blood was sampled a median 149 days after lesion detection, interquartile range 90 to 200 days. HLA type stays a possible confounder, typing being limited.

The junction had 9 bases not matched to a gene; V was cut back by 4 bases and J by 6 bases. The germline V gene encodes CDR1 WSHSY and CDR2 SAAADI. This CDR3 has 14 amino acids. All donors had a single incident cervical HPV16 infection, not prevalent. The table came from immunoSEQ multiplex PCR; TCRdb's copy has only in-frame clones and leaves some out. Recorded for this sample: about 20,000 clones. The sequencing sample was made of blood buffy coat. This clonotype was obtained from a woman between 18 and 75 years old with a cervical HPV16 infection that either progressed to CIN3+ or cleared (not recorded which). The chain employs TRBV10-2 and TRBJ2-7; 7 bases fit TRBD2. The CDR3 region is CASSGMAGAAEQYF. CDR3 DNA (partial): TGCGCCAGCAGTGGGATGGCGGGAGCAGCCGAG.